The subject of this entry is one T cell receptor beta chain. Those who participated ranged in age from about 18 to 89 years and resided in about 24 US areas. Sequencing used immunoSEQ multiplex PCR; TCRdb keeps in-frame clones, though not all of them. The sample shows 230,000 or so clones, almost 90% of them seen only once. This entry is derived from a study of blood T cell repertoires in COVID-19. Germline V gives CDR1 SGHVS, CDR2 FNYEAQ. The length of the CDR3 is 15 residues. V dropped 4 bases and J dropped 3; count of bases not matched to a gene: 7. The receptor comes from a woman aged 45-65 years with acute COVID-19. Material: PBMCs or T cells enriched from blood (not recorded which). The chain has TRBV7-6 and TRBJ2-7; TRBD2 matches 9 bases. CDR3 DNA sequence: TGTGCCAGCAGCTCCAGACTAGCGGACGGCTACGAGCAGTACTTC. It codes for CASSSRLADGYEQYF.